The 10 T cell receptor beta chains below come from one sample, sequenced in a study of cytomegalovirus exposure and HLA in healthy donors. PCR used 60 Vbeta primers and 13 Jbeta primers. Sequencing was performed with immunoSEQ multiplex PCR; in TCRdb, only in-frame clones are kept and a portion is missing. This repertoire shows about 150,000 clones, about 80% found once; its top ten account for approximately 1.5%. The sample consisted of PBMCs. Receptors originate from a woman aged 30 to 39 in good health and CMV-seropositive.

The J gene is TRBJ2-7, the V gene TRBV19, with D perhaps matching TRBD2 (6 bases). Germline CDR1 and CDR2: LNHDA and SQIVND (reference sequence). The CDR3 is 17 residues long. V shed 3 bases and J shed 2 bases, with 20 bases lying between them. CDR3 protein: CASSIRSSSAGTYEQYF. CDR3 bases: TGTGCCAGTAGTATTCGATCCTCTAGCGCGGGTACCTACGAGCAGTACTTC.

This chain links TRBV12-5 with TRBJ1-1; 11 positions agree with TRBD1. After removal of 0 bases from V and 1 base from J, the junction contained 4 bases not matched to a gene. The CDR3 extends over 17 amino acids. The germline CDR1 and CDR2 sequences are LGHNT and FRNRAP. CDR3 bases: TGTGCTAGTGGTTTGGTACGGACAGGGGGCGAGAACACTGAAGCTTTCTTT. Translation: CASGLVRTGGENTEAFF.

This clone turned up a few times. The chain couples TRBV27 to TRBJ2-7; 8 bases match TRBD1. V shed 2 bases, J shed 5 bases, and the junction held 11 bases outside the gene matches. The CDR3 sequence is 16 residues long. Germline CDR1 reads MNHEY; CDR2 reads SMNVEV (reference sequence). DNA of the CDR3: TGTGCCAGCAGTTTAATCACCGGGACAGGACCCCACGAGCAGTACTTC. Its protein is CASSLITGTGPHEQYF.

The chain carries TRBV9 and TRBJ2-7, with 7 bases aligning to TRBD2. This CDR3 comprises 15 residues. Trimming cost V 0 bases and J 6 bases; bases outside gene matches: 9. Germline V CDR1 and CDR2: SGDLS, YYNGEE. The CDR3 sequence is CASSVGWEGPLEQYF. The DNA for the CDR3 is TGTGCCAGCAGCGTAGGGTGGGAGGGCCCTCTCGAGCAGTACTTC.

The V and J genes are TRBV29-1 and TRBJ1-4; D remains ambiguous. Germline V gives CDR1 SQVTM, CDR2 ANQGSEA. The CDR3 contains 13 residues. Trimming stripped 3 bases from V and 4 bases from J, with 9 bases between. This CDR3 is CSVDRGGNEKLFF. Written as DNA, the CDR3 is TGCAGCGTTGACCGGGGAGGTAATGAAAAACTGTTTTTT.

V is TRBV6-6 and J is TRBJ1-2; 8 bases map to TRBD1. Trimming removed 7 bases from V and 2 bases from J; junction bases left unmatched: 6. Germline V CDR1 and CDR2: MNHNY, SVGAGI (reference sequence). The CDR3 has 14 residues. As DNA, the CDR3 is TGTGCCAGCAAGCTGACAGGGGCCAACTATGGCTACACCTTC. Protein sequence: CASKLTGANYGYTF.

In this sample, this clone turned up once. The chain links TRBV21-1 to TRBJ1-5. TRBV21-1 is flagged as a pseudogene. This CDR3 region has 12 residues. Here the CDR3 reads CASSKLDQPQHF. The CDR3 DNA sequence: TGTGCCAGCAGCAAACTTGATCAGCCCCAGCATTTT.

The V call is TRBV5-4, the J call TRBJ2-5, with TRBD2 matching over 14 bases. V dropped 6 bases and J dropped 2; count of bases not matched to a gene: 6. CDR1 SGHNT and CDR2 YYREEE come from the germline V gene (reference sequence). This CDR3 spans 16 amino acids. CDR3 bases: TGTGCCAGCACCAGAGGACTAGCGGGAGGTCAAGAGACCCAGTACTTC. Translating gives CASTRGLAGGQETQYF.

This sequence joins TRBV4-1 and TRBJ1-1, with D maybe TRBD1 (5 bases). The CDR3 loop spans 15 amino acids. V was trimmed by 0 bases and J by 0 bases, leaving 8 bases between them. Per germline, CDR1 MGHRA and CDR2 YSYEKL. The CDR3 coding sequence is TGCGCCAGCAGCCAAGAGACAGTGATGAACACTGAAGCTTTCTTT. It codes for CASSQETVMNTEAFF.

The chain recombines TRBV28 with TRBJ1-5; D is undetermined. Per germline, CDR1 MDHEN and CDR2 SYDVKM. V was cut by 6 bases and J by 3 bases, with 15 bases left in between. The CDR3 is made up of 15 amino acids. The CDR3 loop reads CASRSNGGPNQPQHF. The DNA of the CDR3 is TGTGCCAGCAGGTCAAACGGTGGTCCCAATCAGCCCCAGCATTTT.